These 6 T cell receptor beta chains originate from one sample sequenced in a study of cytomegalovirus exposure and HLA in healthy donors (dated by TCRdb to the late 2010s). Receptor libraries were prepared by the immunoSEQ multiplex PCR assay. For the multiplex PCR, a mixture combining 60 forward primers for TCR Vbeta segments and 13 reverse primers for TCR Jbeta segments was used. The source is immuneACCESS, and TCRdb retained only in-frame sequences with V and J called. Part of the clones is not carried over; for the studies checked, unresolved V genes explain less than half of this, and the remainder is unexplained. Within this sample are about 120,000 clones, with about 75% of them counted one time only. The ten largest clones capture less than 3% of the sample. The sequencing sample was made of PBMCs. These receptors were obtained from a woman aged 40 to 49 in good health and CMV-seropositive.

The gene calls are TRBV9 and TRBJ1-5; no reliable D call. Germline V gene sequence: CDR1 SGDLS, CDR2 YYNGEE. The CDR3 is 13 residues long. Trimming took 0 bases from V and 4 from J, leaving 5 bases between them. The CDR3 protein is CASSVALNQPQHF. CDR3 in DNA: TGTGCCAGCAGCGTAGCACTAAATCAGCCCCAGCATTTT.

The chain uses TRBV7-9 and TRBJ2-5; 11 nucleotides align to TRBD1. Germline CDR1 SEHNR, CDR2 FQNEAQ (reference sequence). The junction had 9 bases not matched to a gene; V was cut back by 7 bases and J by 5 bases. The CDR3 extends over 15 amino acids. The CDR3 region has the DNA TGTGCCAGCAAGTTGGGACAGGGGGTCGGCGAGACCCAGTACTTC. It specifies CASKLGQGVGETQYF.

This rearrangement joins TRBV28 to TRBJ2-7; perhaps TRBD1 as D (5 bases). This CDR3 is 17 amino acids long. Germline loops: CDR1 MDHEN, CDR2 SYDVKM. V lost 3 bases and J 9 bases, leaving 27 bases between the germline ends. The CDR3: CASSFVGRAGYLGRQYF. The CDR3 bases are TGTGCCAGCAGTTTTGTGGGCAGGGCAGGCTACTTAGGGCGGCAGTACTTC.

This clone was recorded a few times. This chain uses TRBV7-9 with TRBJ2-2; D is unresolved. Germline loops: CDR1 SEHNR, CDR2 FQNEAQ (reference sequence). This CDR3 comprises 18 residues. V lost 1 base and J 5 bases, leaving 20 bases between the germline ends. The CDR3 sequence: CASSLGAVAIPTTGELFF. In DNA form, the CDR3 reads TGTGCCAGCAGCTTAGGGGCAGTGGCGATCCCAACAACCGGGGAGCTGTTTTTT.

This clone was seen once. The chain joins TRBV6-1 to TRBJ2-7; 8 bases fit TRBD1. This CDR3 region has 15 residues. The germline CDR1 and CDR2 sequences are MNHNS and SASEGT. The V gene end was trimmed by 4 bases and the J gene end by 1 base; junction bases not matched to a gene: 6. CDR3 loop: CASSVQGQVSYEQYF. As DNA, the CDR3 is TGTGCCAGCAGTGTACAGGGACAGGTGTCCTACGAGCAGTACTTC.

The chain uses TRBV6-5 and TRBJ2-3; maybe TRBD1 (6 bases). Trimming cost V 7 bases and J 3 bases, with 11 bases left between them. Germline V gene sequence: CDR1 MNHEY, CDR2 SVGAGI. The CDR3 sequence is 13 residues long. The CDR3: CASTEGVTDTQYF. The CDR3 region has the DNA TGTGCCAGCACCGAGGGGGTTACAGATACGCAGTATTTT.